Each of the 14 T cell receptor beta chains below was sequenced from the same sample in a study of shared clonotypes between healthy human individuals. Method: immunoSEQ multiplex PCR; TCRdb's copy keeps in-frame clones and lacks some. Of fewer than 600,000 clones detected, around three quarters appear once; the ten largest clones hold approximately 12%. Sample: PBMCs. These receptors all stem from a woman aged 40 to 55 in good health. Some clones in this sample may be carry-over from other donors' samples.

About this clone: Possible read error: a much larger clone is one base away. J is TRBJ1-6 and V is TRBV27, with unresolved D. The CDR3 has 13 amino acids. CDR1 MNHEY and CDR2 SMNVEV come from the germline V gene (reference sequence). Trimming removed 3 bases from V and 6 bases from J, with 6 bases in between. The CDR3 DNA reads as TGTGCCAGCAGTTTTGGGGTTAATTCACCCCTCCACTTT. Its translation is CASSFGVNSPLHF.

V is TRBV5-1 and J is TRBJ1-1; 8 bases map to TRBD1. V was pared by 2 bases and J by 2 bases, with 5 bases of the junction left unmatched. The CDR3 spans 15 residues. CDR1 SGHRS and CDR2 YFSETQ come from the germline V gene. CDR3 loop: CASSLRGQDNTEAFF. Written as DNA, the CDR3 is TGCGCCAGCAGCTTAAGGGGACAGGACAACACTGAAGCTTTCTTT.

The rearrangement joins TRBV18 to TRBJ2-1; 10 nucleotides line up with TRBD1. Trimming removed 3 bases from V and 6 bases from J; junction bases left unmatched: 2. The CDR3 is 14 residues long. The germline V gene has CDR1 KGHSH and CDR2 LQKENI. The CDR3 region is CASSPRTGGNEQFF. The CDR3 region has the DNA TGTGCCAGCTCACCCCGGACAGGGGGCAATGAGCAGTTCTTC.

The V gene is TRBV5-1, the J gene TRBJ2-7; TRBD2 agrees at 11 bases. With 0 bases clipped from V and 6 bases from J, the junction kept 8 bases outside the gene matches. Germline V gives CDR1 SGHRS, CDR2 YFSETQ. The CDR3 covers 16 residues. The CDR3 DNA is TGCGCCAGCAGCTTGGATAGCGGGAGGGCCTCGCGCGAGCAGTACTTC. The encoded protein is CASSLDSGRASREQYF. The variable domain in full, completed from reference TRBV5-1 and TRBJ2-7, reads KAGVTQTPRYLIKTRGQQVTLSCSPISGHRSVSWYQQTPGQGLQFLFEYFSETQRNKGNFPGRFSGRQFSNSRSEMNVSTLELGDSALYLCASSLDSGRASREQYFGPGTRLTVT.

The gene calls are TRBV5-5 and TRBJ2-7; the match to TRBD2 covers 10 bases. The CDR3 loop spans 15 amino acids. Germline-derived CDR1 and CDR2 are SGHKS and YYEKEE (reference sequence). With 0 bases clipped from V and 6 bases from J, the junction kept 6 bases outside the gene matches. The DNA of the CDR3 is TGTGCCAGCAGCTTGGCGCCTAGCGGGAGTACCGAGCAGTACTTC. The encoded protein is CASSLAPSGSTEQYF.

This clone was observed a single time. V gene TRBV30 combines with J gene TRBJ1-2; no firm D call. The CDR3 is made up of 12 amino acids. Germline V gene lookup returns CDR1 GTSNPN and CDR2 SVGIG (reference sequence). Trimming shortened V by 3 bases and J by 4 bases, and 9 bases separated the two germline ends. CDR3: CAWRDPGYGYTF. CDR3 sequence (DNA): TGTGCCTGGAGGGACCCAGGCTATGGCTACACCTTC.

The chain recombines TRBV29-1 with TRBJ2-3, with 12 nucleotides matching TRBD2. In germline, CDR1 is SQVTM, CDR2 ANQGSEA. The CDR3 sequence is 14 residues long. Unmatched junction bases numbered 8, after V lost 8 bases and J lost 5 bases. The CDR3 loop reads CSQRLAGVEDTQYF. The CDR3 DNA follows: TGCAGCCAGAGACTAGCGGGAGTTGAAGATACGCAGTATTTT.

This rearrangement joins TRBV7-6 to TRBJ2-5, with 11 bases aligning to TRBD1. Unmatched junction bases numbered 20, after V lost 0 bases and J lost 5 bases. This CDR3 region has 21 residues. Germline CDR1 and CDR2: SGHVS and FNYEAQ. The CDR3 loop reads CASSLAPVYGTGGPRFETQYF. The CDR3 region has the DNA TGTGCCAGCAGCTTAGCGCCAGTCTACGGGACAGGGGGGCCCCGCTTCGAGACCCAGTACTTC.

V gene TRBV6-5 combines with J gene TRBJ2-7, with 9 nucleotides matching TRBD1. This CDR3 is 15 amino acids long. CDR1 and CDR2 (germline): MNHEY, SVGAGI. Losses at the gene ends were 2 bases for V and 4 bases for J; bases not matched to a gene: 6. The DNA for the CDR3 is TGTGCCAGCAGTTACGCCGGGACAGGGAGTTACGAGCAGTACTTC. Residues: CASSYAGTGSYEQYF.

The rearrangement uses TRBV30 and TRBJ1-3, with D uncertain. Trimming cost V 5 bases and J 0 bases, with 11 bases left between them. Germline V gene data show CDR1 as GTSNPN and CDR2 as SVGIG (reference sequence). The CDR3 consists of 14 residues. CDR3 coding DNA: TGTGCCTGGGGAAGGAGCTCCTCTGGAAACACCATATATTTT. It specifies CAWGRSSSGNTIYF.

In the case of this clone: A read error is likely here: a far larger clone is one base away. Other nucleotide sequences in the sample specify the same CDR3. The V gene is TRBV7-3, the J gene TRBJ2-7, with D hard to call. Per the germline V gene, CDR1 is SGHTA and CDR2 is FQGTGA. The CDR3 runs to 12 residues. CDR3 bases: TGTGCCAGCAGCCGAGGCCCCGAGCAGGTTCCCTTC. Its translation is CASSRGPEQVPF.

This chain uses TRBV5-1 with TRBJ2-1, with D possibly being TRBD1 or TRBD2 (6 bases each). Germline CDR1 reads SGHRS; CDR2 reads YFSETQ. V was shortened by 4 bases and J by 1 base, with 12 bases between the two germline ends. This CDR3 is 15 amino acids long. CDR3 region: CASSPGAVSYNEQFF. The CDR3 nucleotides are TGCGCCAGCAGCCCGGGGGCGGTTTCCTACAATGAGCAGTTCTTC.

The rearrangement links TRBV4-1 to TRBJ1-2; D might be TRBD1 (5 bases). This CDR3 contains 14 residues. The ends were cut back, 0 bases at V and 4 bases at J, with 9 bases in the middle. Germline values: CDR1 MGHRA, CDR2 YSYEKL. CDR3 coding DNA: TGCGCCAGCAGCCAAGATAGGGGCCCCTATGGCTACACCTTC. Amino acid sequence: CASSQDRGPYGYTF.

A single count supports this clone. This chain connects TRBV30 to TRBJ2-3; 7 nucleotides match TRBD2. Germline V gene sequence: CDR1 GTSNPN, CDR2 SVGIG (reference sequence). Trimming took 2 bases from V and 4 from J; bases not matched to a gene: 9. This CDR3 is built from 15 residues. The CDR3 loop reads CAWSTRRGDADTQYF. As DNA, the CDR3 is TGTGCCTGGAGTACCCGACGGGGGGACGCAGATACGCAGTATTTT.